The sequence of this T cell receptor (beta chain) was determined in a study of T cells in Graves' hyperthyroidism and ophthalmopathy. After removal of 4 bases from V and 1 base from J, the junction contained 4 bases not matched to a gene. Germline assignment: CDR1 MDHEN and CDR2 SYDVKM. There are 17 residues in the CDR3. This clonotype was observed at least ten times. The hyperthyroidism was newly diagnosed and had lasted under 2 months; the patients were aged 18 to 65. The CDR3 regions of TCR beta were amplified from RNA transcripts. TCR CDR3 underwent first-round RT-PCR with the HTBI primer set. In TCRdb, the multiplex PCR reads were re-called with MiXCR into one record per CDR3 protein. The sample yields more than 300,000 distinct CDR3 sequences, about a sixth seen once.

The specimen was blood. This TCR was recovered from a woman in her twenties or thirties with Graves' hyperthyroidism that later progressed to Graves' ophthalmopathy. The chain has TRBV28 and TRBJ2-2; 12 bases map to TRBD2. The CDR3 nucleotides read TGTGCCAGCAGTTCCTCACTAGCGGGGGGGAACACCGGGGAGCTGTTTTTT. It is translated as CASSSSLAGGNTGELFF.